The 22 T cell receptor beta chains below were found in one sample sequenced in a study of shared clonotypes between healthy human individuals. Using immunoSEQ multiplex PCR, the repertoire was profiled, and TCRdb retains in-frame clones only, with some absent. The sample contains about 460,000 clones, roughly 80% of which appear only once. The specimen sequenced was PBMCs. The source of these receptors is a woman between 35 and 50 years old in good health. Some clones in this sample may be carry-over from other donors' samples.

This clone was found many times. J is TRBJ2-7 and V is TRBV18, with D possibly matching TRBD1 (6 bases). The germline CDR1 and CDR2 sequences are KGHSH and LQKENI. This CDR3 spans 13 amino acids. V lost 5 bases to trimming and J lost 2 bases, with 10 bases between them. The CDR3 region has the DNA TGTGCCAGCTCAGAGGGGGTCCCCTACGAGCAGTACTTC. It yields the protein CASSEGVPYEQYF.

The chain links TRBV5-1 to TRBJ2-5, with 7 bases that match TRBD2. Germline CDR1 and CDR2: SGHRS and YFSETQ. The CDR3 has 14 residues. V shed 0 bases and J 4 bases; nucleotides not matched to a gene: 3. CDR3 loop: CASSLDPGGETQYF. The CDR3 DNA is TGCGCCAGCAGCTTGGATCCGGGAGGAGAGACCCAGTACTTC.

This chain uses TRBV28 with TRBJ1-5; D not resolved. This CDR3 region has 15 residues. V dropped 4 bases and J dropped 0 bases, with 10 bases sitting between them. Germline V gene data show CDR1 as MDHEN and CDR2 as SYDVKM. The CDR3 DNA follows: TGTGCCAGCAGTTGGTCGGGGAATAGCAATCAGCCCCAGCATTTT. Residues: CASSWSGNSNQPQHF.

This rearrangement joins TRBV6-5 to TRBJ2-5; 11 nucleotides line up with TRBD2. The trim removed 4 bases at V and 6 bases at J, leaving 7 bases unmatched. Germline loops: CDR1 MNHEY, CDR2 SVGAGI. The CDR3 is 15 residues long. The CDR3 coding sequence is TGTGCCAGCAGTTTTAGCGGGAGGGCCGGGAAGACCCAGTACTTC. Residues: CASSFSGRAGKTQYF.

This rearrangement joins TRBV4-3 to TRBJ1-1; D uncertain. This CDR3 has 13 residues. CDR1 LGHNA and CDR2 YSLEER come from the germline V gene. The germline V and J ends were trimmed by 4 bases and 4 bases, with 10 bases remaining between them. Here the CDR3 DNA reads TGCGCCAGCAGCCTACAGATGGGCACTGAAGCTTTCTTT. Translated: CASSLQMGTEAFF.

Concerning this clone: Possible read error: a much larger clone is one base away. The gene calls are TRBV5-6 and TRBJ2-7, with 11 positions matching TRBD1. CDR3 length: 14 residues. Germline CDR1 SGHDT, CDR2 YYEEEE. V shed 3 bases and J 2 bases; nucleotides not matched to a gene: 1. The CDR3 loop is CASSSGQGAYEQYF. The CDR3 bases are TGTGCCAGCAGCTCGGGACAGGGGGCCTACGAGCAGTACTTC.

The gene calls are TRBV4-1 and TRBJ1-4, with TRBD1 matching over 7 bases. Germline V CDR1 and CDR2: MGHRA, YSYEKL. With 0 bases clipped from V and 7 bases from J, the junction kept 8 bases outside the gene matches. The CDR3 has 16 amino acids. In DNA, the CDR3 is TGCGCCAGCAGCCAAGACAGGGGGGGGCGAGGTGAAAAACTGTTTTTT. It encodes CASSQDRGGRGEKLFF.

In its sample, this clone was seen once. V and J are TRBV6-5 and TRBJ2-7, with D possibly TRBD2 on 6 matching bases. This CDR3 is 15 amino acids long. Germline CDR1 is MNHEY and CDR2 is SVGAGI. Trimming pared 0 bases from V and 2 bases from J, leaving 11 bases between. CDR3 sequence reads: CASSYSSASAYEQYF. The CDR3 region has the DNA TGTGCCAGCAGTTACTCGAGTGCTAGCGCCTACGAGCAGTACTTC.

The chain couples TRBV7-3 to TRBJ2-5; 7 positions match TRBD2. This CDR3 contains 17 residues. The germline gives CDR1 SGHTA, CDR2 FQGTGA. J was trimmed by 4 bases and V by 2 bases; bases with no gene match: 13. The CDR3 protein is CASSLYPSGRGGETQYF. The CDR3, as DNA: TGTGCCAGCAGCTTATATCCCTCAGGGAGGGGAGGAGAGACCCAGTACTTC.

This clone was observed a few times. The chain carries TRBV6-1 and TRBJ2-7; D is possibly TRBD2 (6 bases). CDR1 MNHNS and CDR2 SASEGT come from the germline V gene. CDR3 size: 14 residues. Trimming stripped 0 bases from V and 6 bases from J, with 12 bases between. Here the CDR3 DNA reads TGTGCCAGCAGTGAAGCGGTGAGCGGGTTCGAGCAGTACTTC. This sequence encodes CASSEAVSGFEQYF.

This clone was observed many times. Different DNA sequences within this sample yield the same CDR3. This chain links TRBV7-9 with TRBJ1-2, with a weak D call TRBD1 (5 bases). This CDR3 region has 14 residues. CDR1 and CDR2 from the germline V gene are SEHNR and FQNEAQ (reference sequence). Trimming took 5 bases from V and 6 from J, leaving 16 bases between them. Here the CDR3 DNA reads TGTGCCAGCAGCCCATTAGGAGGGGAGGATGGCTACACCTTC. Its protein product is CASSPLGGEDGYTF.

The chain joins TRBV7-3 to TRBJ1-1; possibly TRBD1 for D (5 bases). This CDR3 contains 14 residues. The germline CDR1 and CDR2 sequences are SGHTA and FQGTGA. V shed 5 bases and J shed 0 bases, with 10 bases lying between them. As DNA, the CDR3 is TGTGCCAGCAGCAATGACAGTATGAACACTGAAGCTTTCTTT. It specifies CASSNDSMNTEAFF.

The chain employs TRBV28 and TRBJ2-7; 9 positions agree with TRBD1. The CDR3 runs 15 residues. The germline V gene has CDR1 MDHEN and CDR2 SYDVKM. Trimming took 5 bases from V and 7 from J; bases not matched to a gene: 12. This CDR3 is CASSPRDRDSGEQYF. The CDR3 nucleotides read TGTGCCAGCAGTCCAAGGGACAGGGACTCGGGTGAGCAGTACTTC.

Here the CDR3 DNA reads TGTGCCAGCAGGGCGCTGGTATCACCCTACGAGCAGTACTTC. The encoded protein is CASRALVSPYEQYF. The rearrangement links TRBV7-8 to TRBJ2-7; D is ambiguous. CDR1 and CDR2 (germline): SGHVS, FQNEAQ. With 6 bases removed from V and 2 bases from J, the gap between germline ends came to 14 bases. This CDR3 is 14 amino acids long.

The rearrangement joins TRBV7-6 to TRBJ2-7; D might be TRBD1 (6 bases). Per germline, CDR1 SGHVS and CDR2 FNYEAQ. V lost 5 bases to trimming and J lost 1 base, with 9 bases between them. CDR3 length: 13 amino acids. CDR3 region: CASSVDSSYEQYF. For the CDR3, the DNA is TGTGCCAGCAGCGTGGACAGTTCCTACGAGCAGTACTTC.

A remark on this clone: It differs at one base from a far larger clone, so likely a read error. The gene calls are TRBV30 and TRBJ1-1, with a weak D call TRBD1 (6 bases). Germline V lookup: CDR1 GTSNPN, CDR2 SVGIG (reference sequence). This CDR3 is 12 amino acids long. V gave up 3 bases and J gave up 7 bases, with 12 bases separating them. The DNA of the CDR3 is TGTGCCTGGAGCATCGGGGGCCTTGAAGCTTTCTTT. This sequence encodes CAWSIGGLEAFF.

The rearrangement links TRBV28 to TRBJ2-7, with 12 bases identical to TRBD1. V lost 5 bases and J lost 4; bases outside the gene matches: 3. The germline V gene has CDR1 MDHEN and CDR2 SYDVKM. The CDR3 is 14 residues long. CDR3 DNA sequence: TGTGCCAGCAGTCCGGGACAGGGGGCTTACGAGCAGTACTTC. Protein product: CASSPGQGAYEQYF.

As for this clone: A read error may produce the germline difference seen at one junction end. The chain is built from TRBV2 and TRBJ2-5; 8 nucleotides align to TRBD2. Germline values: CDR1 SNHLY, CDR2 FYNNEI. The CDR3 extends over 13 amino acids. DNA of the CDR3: TGTGCCAGCAGTGACACTAGCGGCCGCCCAGGGGACTTC. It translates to CASSDTSGRPGDF.

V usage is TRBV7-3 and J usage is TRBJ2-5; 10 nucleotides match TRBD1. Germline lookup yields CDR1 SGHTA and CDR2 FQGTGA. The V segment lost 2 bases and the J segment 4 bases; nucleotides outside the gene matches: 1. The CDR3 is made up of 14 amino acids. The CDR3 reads CASSLDRGRETQYF. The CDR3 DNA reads TGTGCCAGCAGCTTAGACAGGGGGCGAGAGACCCAGTACTTC.

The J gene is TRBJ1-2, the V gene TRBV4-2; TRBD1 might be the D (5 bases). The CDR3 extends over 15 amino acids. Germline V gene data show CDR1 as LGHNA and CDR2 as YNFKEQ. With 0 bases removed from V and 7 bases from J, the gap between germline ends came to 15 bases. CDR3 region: CASSQDVGGVSGYTF. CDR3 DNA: TGTGCCAGCAGCCAAGATGTGGGGGGGGTTTCTGGCTACACCTTC.

CDR3 DNA sequence: TGTGCCAGCAGCTTGGGTGGCGCTAGCGGGAGGAATGAGCAGTTCTTC. It codes for CASSLGGASGRNEQFF. V and J are TRBV5-4 and TRBJ2-1, with 11 nucleotides matching TRBD2. With 0 bases clipped from V and 7 bases from J, the junction kept 6 bases outside the gene matches. This CDR3 has 16 amino acids. CDR1 and CDR2 (germline): SGHNT, YYREEE (reference sequence).

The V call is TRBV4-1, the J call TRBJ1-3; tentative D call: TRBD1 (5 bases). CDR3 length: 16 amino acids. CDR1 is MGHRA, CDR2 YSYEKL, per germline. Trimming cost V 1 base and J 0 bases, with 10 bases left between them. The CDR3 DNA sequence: TGCGCCAGCAGCCAAGTTAGGGGCGCCTCTGGAAACACCATATATTTT. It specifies CASSQVRGASGNTIYF.